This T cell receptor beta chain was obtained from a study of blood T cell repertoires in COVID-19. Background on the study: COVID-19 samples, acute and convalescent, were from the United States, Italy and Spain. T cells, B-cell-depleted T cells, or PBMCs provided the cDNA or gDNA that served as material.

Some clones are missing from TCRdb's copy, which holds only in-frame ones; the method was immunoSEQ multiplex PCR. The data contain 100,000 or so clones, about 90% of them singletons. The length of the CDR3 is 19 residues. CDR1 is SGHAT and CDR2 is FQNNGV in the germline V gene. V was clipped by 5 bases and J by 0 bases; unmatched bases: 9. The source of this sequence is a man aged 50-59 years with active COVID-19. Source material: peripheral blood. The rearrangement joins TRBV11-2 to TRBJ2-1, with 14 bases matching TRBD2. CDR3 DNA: TGTGCCAGCAGCGACGGGACTAGCGGGGGTAGAAGCTCCTACAATGAGCAGTTCTTC. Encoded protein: CASSDGTSGGRSSYNEQFF.